This T cell receptor (beta chain) was sequenced during a study of T-cell reconstitution after alpha-beta-depleted transplantation in children. Researchers prepared the TCRbeta library using unique molecular identifiers, the study reports. TCRdb fed the PCR reads into MiXCR, producing one record per CDR3 protein. The sample yields about 410,000 distinct CDR3 sequences, roughly 20% seen once. The CDR3 spans 20 residues. The germline gives CDR1 MNHEY, CDR2 SVGEGT. Trimming left V 7 bases short and J 0 bases short, with 25 bases between. Sequencing was performed on PBMCs from the stem cell graft donor, taken from the stem cell graft. The rearrangement joins TRBV6-2 or TRBV6-3 to TRBJ2-6; tentative D call: TRBD2 (7 bases). The source is a human donor who donated a stem cell graft to a child with acute myeloid leukemia. CDR3 nucleotides: TGTGCCAGCACTCTAGGTACAGGGCTAGCGGCTGCCTCTGGGGCCAACGTCCTGACTTTC. It codes for CASTLGTGLAAASGANVLTF.